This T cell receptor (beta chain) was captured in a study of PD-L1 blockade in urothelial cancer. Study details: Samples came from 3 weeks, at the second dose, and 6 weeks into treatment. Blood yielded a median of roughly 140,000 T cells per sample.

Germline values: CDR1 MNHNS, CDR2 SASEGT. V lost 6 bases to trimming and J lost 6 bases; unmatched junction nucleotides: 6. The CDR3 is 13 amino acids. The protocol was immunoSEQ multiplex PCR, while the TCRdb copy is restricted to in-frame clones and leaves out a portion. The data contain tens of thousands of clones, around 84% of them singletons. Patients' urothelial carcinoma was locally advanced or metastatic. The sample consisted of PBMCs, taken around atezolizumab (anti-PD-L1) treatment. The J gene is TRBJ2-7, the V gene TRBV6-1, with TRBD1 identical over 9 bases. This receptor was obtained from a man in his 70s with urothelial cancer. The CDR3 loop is CASSGDREGEQYF. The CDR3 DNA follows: TGTGCCAGCAGCGGGGACAGGGAGGGCGAGCAGTACTTC.